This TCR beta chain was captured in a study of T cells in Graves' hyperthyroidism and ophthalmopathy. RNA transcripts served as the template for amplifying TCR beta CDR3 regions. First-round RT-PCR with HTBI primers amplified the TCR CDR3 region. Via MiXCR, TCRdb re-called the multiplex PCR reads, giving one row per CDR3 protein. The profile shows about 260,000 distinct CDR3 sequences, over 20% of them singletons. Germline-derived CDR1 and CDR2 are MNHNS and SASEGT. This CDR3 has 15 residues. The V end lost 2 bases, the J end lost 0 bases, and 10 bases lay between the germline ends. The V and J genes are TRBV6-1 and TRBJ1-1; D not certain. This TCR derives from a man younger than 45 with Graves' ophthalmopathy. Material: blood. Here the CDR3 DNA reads TGTGCCAGCAGTGAATTGTACAGTCTGAACACTGAAGCTTTCTTT. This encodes CASSELYSLNTEAFF.